This T cell receptor beta chain stems from a study of cytomegalovirus exposure and HLA in healthy donors. The study ran its PCR with 60 Vbeta and 13 Jbeta primers. Sequencing was performed with immunoSEQ multiplex PCR; in TCRdb, only in-frame clones are kept and a portion is missing. The repertoire holds just over 150,000 clones, 65% to 90% seen once, with about 7.1% in the top ten. This CDR3 spans 15 amino acids. Germline V CDR1 and CDR2: KGHSH, LQKENI. V shed 6 bases and J 8 bases; nucleotides not matched to a gene: 11. The sample comprised PBMCs. The chain recombines TRBV18 with TRBJ2-1; 9 bases are shared with TRBD2. The source is a woman in her forties or fifties in good health and CMV-seropositive. In DNA form, the CDR3 reads TGTGCCAGCTCCCTAACTAGCGGGCTAGGGGATGAGCAGTTCTTC. The encoded protein is CASSLTSGLGDEQFF.